This T cell receptor beta chain comes out of a study of blood T cell repertoires in COVID-19. Turning to the study itself: COVID-19 samples collected from the United States, Italy and Spain covered acute and convalescent phases. The cDNA or gDNA used as material had been derived from T cells, B-cell-depleted T cells, or PBMCs.

CDR1 SGHTA and CDR2 FQGNSA come from the germline V gene. V shed 2 bases and J shed 4 bases, with 12 bases lying between them. The CDR3 runs to 15 residues. Methods used by the authors: Researchers report that nucleated cell counts were estimated from reference gene primer amplification. Data came from immunoSEQ multiplex PCR; TCRdb stores just in-frame clones and leaves some out. V, J and clone size reflect that table, while D and trimming were determined from the DNA. The sample lists 130,000 to 150,000 clones; 80% to 85% were seen once. The sample was peripheral blood. V is TRBV7-2 and J is TRBJ2-1; maybe TRBD2 (5 bases). The sequence came from a human donor in a cohort sampled during active COVID-19. DNA for the CDR3: TGTGCCAGCAGCTTACTGGGGAGTGAGTACAATGAGCAGTTCTTC. This encodes CASSLLGSEYNEQFF.